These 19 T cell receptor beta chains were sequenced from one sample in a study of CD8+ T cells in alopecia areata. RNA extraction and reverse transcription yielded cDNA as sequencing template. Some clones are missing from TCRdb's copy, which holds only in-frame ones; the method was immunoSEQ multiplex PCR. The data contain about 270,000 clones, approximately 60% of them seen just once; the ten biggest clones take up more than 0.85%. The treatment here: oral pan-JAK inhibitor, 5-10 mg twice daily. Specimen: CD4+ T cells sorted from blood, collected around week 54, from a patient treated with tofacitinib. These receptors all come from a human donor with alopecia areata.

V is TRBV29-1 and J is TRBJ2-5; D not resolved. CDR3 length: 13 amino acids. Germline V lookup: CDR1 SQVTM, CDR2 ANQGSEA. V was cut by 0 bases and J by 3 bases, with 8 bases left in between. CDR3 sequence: CSVEDMAEETQYF. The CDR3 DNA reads TGCAGCGTTGAAGATATGGCGGAAGAGACCCAGTACTTC.

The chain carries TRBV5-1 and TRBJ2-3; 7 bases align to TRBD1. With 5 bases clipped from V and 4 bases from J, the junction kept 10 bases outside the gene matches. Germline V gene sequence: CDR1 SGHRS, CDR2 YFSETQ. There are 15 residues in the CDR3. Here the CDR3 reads CASRPGTVNPDTQYF. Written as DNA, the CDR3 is TGCGCCAGCAGACCCGGGACAGTGAACCCAGATACGCAGTATTTT.

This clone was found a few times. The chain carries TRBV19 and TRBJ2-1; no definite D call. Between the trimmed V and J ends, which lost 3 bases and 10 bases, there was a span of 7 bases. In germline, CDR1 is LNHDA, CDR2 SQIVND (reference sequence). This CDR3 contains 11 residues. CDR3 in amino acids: CASSISQEQFF. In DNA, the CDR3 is TGTGCCAGTAGTATCAGTCAGGAGCAGTTCTTC.

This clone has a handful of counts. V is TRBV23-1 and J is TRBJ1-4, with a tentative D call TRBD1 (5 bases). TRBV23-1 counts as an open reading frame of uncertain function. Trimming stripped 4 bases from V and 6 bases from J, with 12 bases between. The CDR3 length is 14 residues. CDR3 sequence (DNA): TGCGCCAGCAGTCCCAGTCGGGGGGATGAAAAACTGTTTTTT. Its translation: CASSPSRGDEKLFF.

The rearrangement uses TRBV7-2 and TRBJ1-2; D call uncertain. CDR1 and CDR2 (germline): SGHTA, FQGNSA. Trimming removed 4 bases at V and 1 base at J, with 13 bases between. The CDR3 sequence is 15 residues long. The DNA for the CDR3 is TGTGCCAGCAGCTACTCGCTGGGGAATAACTATGGCTACACCTTC. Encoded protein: CASSYSLGNNYGYTF.

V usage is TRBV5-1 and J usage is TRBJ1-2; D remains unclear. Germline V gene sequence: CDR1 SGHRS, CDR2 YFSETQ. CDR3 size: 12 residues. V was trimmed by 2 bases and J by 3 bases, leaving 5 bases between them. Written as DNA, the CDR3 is TGCGCCAGCAGCTTAAGGGACTATGGCTACACCTTC. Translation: CASSLRDYGYTF.

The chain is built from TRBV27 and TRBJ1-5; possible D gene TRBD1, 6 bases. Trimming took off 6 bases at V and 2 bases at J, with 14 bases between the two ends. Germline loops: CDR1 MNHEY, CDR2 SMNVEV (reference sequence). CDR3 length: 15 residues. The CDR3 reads CASSLFAGGNQPQHF. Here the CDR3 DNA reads TGTGCCAGCAGCCTCTTCGCAGGGGGCAATCAGCCCCAGCATTTT.

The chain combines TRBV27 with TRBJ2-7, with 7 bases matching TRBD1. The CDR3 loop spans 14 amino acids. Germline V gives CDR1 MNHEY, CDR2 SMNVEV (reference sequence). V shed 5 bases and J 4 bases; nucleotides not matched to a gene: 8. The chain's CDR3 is CASSATGVRYEQYF. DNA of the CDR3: TGTGCCAGCAGTGCCACAGGGGTGCGTTACGAGCAGTACTTC.

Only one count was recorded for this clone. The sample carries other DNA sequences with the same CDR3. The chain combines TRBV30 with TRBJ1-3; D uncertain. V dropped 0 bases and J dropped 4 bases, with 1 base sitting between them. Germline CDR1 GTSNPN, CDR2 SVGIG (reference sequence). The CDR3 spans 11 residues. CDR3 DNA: TGTGCCTGGAGTGTGGGAAACACCATATATTTT. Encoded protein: CAWSVGNTIYF.

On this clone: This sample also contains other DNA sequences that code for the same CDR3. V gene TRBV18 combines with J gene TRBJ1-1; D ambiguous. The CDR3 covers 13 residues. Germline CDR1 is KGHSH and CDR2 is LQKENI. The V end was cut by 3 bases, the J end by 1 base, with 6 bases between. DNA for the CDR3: TGTGCCAGCTCACCGGGAAGGAACACTGAAGCTTTCTTT. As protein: CASSPGRNTEAFF.

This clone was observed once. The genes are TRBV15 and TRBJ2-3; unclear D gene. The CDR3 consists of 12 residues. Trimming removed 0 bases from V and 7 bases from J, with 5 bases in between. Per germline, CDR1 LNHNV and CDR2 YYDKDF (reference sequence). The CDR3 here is CATSRDKYTQYF. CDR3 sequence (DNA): TGTGCCACCAGCAGAGATAAGTATACGCAGTATTTT.

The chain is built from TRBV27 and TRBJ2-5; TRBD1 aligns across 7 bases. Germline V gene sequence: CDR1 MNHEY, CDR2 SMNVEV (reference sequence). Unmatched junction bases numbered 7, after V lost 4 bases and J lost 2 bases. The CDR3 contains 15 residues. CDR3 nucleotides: TGTGCCAGCAGTTCCCCGGGGACAGCGCAAGAGACCCAGTACTTC. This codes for CASSSPGTAQETQYF.

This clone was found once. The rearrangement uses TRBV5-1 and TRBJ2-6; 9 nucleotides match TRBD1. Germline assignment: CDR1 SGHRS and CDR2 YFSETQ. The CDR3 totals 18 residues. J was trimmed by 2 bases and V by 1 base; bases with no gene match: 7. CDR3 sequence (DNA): TGCGCCAGCAGCTTGCCGACAGGGGGAAGTCCTGGGGCCAACGTCCTGACTTTC. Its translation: CASSLPTGGSPGANVLTF. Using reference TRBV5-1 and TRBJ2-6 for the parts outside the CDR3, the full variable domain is KAGVTQTPRYLIKTRGQQVTLSCSPISGHRSVSWYQQTPGQGLQFLFEYFSETQRNKGNFPGRFSGRQFSNSRSEMNVSTLELGDSALYLCASSLPTGGSPGANVLTFGAGSRLTVL.

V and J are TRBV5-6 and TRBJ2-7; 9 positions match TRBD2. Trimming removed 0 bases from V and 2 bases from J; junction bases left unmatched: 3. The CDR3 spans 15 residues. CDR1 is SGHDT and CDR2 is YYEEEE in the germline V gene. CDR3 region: CASSLGLAGPYEQYF. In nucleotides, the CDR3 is TGTGCCAGCAGCTTGGGCCTAGCGGGGCCCTACGAGCAGTACTTC.

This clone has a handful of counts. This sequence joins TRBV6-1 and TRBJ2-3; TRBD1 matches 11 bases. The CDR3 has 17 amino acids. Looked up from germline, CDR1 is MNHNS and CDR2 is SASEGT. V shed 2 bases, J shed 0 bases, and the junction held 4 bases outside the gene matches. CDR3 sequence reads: CASSERDRGTSTDTQYF. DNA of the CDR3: TGTGCCAGCAGTGAAAGGGACAGGGGGACTAGCACAGATACGCAGTATTTT.

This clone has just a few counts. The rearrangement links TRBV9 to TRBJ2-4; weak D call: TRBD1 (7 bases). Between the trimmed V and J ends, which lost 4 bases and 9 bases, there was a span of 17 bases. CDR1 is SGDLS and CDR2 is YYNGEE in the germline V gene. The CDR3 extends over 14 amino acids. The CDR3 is CASSPGGGQSIQYF. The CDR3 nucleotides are TGTGCCAGCAGCCCCGGAGGGGGCCAGAGCATTCAGTACTTC.

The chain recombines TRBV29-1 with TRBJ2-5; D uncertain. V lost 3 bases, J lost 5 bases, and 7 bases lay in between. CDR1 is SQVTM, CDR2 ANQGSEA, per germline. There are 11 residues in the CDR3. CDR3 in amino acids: CSVDVGETQYF. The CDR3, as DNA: TGCAGCGTTGACGTAGGGGAGACCCAGTACTTC.

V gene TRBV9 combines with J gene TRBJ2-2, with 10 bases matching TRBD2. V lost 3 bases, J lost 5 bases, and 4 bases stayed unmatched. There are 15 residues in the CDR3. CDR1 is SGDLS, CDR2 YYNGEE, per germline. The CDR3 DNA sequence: TGTGCCAGCAGCGGCACTAGCGGGAAAACCGGGGAGCTGTTTTTT. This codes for CASSGTSGKTGELFF.

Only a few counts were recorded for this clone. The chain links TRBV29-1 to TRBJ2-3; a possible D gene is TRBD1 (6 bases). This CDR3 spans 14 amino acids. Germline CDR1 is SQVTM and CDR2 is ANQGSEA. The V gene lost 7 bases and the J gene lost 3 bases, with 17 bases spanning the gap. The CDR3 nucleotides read TGCAGCGCCCCACAGGGTGGAAGGACAGATACGCAGTATTTT. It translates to CSAPQGGRTDTQYF.